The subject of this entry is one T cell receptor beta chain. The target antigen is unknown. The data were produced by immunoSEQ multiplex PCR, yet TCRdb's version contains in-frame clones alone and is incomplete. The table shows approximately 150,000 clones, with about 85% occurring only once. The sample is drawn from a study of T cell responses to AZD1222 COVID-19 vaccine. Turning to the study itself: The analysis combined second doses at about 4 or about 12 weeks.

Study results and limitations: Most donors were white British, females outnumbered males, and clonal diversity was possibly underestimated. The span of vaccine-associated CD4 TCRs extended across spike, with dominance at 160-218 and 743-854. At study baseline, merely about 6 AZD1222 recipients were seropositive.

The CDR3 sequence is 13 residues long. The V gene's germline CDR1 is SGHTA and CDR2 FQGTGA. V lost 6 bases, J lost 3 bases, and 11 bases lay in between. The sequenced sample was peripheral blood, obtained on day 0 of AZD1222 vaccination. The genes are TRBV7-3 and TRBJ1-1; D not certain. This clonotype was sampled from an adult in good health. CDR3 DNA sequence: TGTGCCAGCAGTGAGGCCCCGGACACTGAAGCTTTCTTT. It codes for CASSEAPDTEAFF.